The T cell receptor (beta chain) under discussion was sequenced for a study of blood T cell repertoires in COVID-19. Turning to the study itself: Material from acute and convalescent COVID-19 was sourced from the United States, Italy and Spain. T cells, B-cell-depleted T cells, or PBMCs supplied cDNA or gDNA.

CDR3 length: 13 residues. The J segment lost 7 bases and the V segment lost 3 bases, leaving 3 bases of the junction unmatched. Germline CDR1 reads KGHDR; CDR2 reads SFDVKD. As handled by the study authors: Using reference gene primer amplification, nucleated cell counts were estimated. Generated by immunoSEQ multiplex PCR, the TCRdb table keeps only in-frame clones and is missing some. D and trimming come from the DNA, and the V and J calls and clone size come from that table. The sample holds about 670,000 clones; approximately 90% are singletons and the top ten take more than 0.25%. The receptor was isolated from a woman between 18 and 30 years old with acute or convalescent COVID-19. Input material: peripheral blood. This chain joins TRBV24-1 and TRBJ2-7; TRBD1 matches at 9 bases. The CDR3 sequence is CATSDRTGVEQYF. Here the CDR3 DNA reads TGTGCCACCAGTGATAGGACAGGGGTTGAGCAGTACTTC.